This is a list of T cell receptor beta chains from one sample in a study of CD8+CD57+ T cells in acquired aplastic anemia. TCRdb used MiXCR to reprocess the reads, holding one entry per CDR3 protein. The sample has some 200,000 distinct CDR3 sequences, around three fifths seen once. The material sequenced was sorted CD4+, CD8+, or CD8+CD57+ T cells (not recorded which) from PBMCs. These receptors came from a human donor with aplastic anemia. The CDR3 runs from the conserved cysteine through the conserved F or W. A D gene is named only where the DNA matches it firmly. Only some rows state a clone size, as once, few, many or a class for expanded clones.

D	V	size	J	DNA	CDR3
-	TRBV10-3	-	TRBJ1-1	TGTGCCATCAGTGATTTGGCAGCCGGGACTGAAGCTTTCTTT	CAISDLAAGTEAFF
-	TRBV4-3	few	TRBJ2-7	TGCGCCAGCAGCCAAGATAGCGGCTACGAGCAGTACTTC	CASSQDSGYEQYF
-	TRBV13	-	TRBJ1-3	TGTGCCAGCAGCTTGAGGGGGAACACCCTATATTTT	CASSLRGNTLYF
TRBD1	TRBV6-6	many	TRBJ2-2	TGTGCCAGCAGCGGACAGGGGGCGCTGGGCGGGGAGCTGTTTTTT	CASSGQGALGGELFF
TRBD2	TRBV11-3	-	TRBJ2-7	TGTGCCAGCAGCCAAGGGGGGGGACTAGCGGAGAAGTACTTC	CASSQGGGLAEKYF
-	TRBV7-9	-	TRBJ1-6	TGTGCCAGCAGCTTACAGGGAGTTGATTCACCCCTCCACTTT	CASSLQGVDSPLHF
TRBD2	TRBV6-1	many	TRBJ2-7	TGTGCCAGCACGATAGCGGGGGAATACGAGCAGTACTTC	CASTIAGEYEQYF
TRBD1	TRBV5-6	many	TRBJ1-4	TGTGCCAGCAGCTTGGGGGGGACAGGGGTTTTT	CASSLGGTGVF
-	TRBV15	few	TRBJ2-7	TGTGCCACCAGCAGAGACAGGGGAGGAACATACGAGCAGTACTTC	CATSRDRGGTYEQYF
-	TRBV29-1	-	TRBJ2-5	TGCAGCGGACGCCCCGGGGGGACCCAGTACTTC	CSGRPGGTQYF
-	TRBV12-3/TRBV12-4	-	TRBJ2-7	TGTGCCAGCAGTCCCAACAAGGAGCAGTACTTC	CASSPNKEQYF
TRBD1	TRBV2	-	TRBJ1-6	TGTGCCAGCAGTGGGGACAGGGGGAATTCCTATAATTCACCCCTCCACTTT	CASSGDRGNSYNSPLHF
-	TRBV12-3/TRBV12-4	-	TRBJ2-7	TGTGCCAGCAGTCCCACGGGGGCGCATTACGAGCAGTACTTC	CASSPTGAHYEQYF
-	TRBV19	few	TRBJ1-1	TGTGCCAGTAGTATTGAAGGAGTCGACACTGAAGCTTTCTTT	CASSIEGVDTEAFF
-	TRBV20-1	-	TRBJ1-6	TGCAGTGCTACACTCGTTGGGGTCGATTCACCCCTCCACTTT	CSATLVGVDSPLHF
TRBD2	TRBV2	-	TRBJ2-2	TGTGCCGTCGATAGCGGGGCCCCGAACACCGGGGAGCTGTTTTTT	CAVDSGAPNTGELFF
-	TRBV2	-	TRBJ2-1	TGTGCCAGCAGTGGGCCTAGTAGAGACAATGAGCAGTTCTTC	CASSGPSRDNEQFF
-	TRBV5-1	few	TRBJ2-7	TGCGCCAGCAGCGTGACCGGGACGGGAGCCTACGAGCAGTACTTC	CASSVTGTGAYEQYF
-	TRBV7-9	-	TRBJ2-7	TGCGCCAGCACCCGTCCAGCGGGCTACGAGCAGTACTTC	CASTRPAGYEQYF
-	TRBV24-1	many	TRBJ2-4	TGTGCCACCAGTGATTTTCGAGACAACAAAAACATTCAGTACTTC	CATSDFRDNKNIQYF
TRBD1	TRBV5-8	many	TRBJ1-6	TGTGCCAGCACCCGGACAGGGGAATATAATTCACCCCTCCACTTT	CASTRTGEYNSPLHF
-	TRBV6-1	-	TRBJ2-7	TGTGCCGGCAGTGATCTAGCTTTATACGAGCAGTACTTC	CAGSDLALYEQYF
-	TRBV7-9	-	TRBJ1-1	TGTGCCAGTACAGCGGGGGACACTGAAGCTTTCTTT	CASTAGDTEAFF
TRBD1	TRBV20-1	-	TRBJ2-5	TGCAGTGCTAGTTTAAGGACAGGGGGCGCGGAGACCCAGTACTTC	CSASLRTGGAETQYF
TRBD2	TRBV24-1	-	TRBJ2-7	TGTGCCACCAGTGATCCTCTAGCGGGAGAAGAGTACGAGCAGTACTTC	CATSDPLAGEEYEQYF
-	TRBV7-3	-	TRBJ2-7	TGTGCCAGAACAGGGGGGGGGCCCTCCTACGAGCAGTACTTC	CARTGGGPSYEQYF
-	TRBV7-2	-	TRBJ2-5	TGTGCCAGCAGACCGACAGAAGAGACCCAGTACTTC	CASRPTEETQYF
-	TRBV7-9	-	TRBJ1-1	TGTGCCAGCAGCTTACAGGGATTGAACACTGAAGCTTTCTTT	CASSLQGLNTEAFF
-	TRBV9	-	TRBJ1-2	TGTGCCAGCAGCGTAACTTGGGAGGGCTTGGGCTTTGGCTACACCTTC	CASSVTWEGLGFGYTF
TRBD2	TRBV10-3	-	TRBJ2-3	TGTGCCATCAGTGAGTCGGTTAGCGGGGGGACCCAATCCCGCACAGATACGCAGTATTTT	CAISESVSGGTQSRTDTQYF
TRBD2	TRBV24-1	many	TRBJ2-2	TGTGCCACCAGTGATGGACTAGCGGGGGACACCGGGGAGCTGTTTTTT	CATSDGLAGDTGELFF